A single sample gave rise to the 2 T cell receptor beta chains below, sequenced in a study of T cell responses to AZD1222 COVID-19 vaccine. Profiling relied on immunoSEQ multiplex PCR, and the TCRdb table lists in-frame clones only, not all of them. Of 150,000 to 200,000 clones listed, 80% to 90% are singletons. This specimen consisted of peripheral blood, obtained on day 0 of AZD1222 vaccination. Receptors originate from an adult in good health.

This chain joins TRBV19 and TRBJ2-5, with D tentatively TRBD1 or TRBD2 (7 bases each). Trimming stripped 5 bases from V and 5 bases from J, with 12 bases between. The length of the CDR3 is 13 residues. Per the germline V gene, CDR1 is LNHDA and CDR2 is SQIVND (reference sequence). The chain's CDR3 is CASSYRGGETQYF. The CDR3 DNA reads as TGTGCCAGTAGTTACAGGGGAGGGGAGACCCAGTACTTC.

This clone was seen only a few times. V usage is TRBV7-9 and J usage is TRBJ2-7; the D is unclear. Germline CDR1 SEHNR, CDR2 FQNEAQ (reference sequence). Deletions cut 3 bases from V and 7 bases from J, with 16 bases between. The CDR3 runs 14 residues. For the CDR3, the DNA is TGTGCCAGCAGCTTGAGGAGTGAATCCCAGGAGCAGTACTTC. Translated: CASSLRSESQEQYF.